This entry features one TCR beta chain sequence. Its antigen is not identified. The data were taken from a study of regulatory T cells in long-lasting Graves disease. Turning to the study itself: Antithyroid drugs had been given to newly diagnosed Graves' patients for under 3 months.

Findings and caveats of the study: Persistent patients had more shared public clonotypes (fewer than 3,000) than new patients (about 900). Graves' patients with persistent disease showed TCR diversity lower than patients newly diagnosed.

Researchers made TCR beta libraries by using iRepertoire HTBI primers and running Arm-PCR on CDR3 regions. One entry per CDR3 protein, called by TCRdb with MiXCR from the multiplex PCR reads. Here the sample spans 350,000 to 400,000 distinct CDR3 sequences, around 15% being singletons. Indicated time point: newly diagnosed GD, antithyroid drugs for less than 3 months. After RNA was extracted from PBMCs, the TCR library was made from it. V lost 8 bases and J 0 bases, leaving 19 bases between the germline ends. The CDR3 runs 16 residues. CDR1 and CDR2 from the germline V gene are ENHRY and SYGVKD. These sequences were also reported in another study, on T cells in Graves' hyperthyroidism and ophthalmopathy.

Sample: peripheral blood mononuclear cells (PBMCs), taken at new diagnosis, from a patient treated with antithyroid drugs. This clonotype was obtained from a woman aged 18-35 years with Graves disease. This chain joins TRBV10-3 and TRBJ1-1; the D gene is possibly TRBD1 (5 bases). CDR3 bases: TGTGCCATCGGGGCGTGGGCAGGTATAATGAACACTGAAGCTTTCTTT. Its protein is CAIGAWAGIMNTEAFF.